This TCR beta chain is from a study of cytomegalovirus exposure and HLA in healthy donors listed by TCRdb under 2017. In the study overall: An earlier analysis of more than 550 of the donors reported about 280 Gb of sequence data and 117 million unique TCR beta sequences obtained from roughly 180 million T cells. Roughly 300 gigabases of sequencing data and approximately 85 million unique TCR sequences were included in an early release covering under 650 HLA-typed donors. Among the roughly 380 genotyped donors, about 83% belonged to the genetic ancestry cluster associated with self-reported Caucasian donors. The aim of the study was to test whether cataloging public T cell receptors could identify signatures of past pathogen exposure. The study used immunosequencing to profile the T cell repertoires of 666 subjects and linked those repertoires to cytomegalovirus serostatus. Besides the first cohort of 666 subjects, a separate validation cohort made up of over a hundred different subjects was used. High-throughput TCR immunosequencing, statistical association of individual TCRs with disease status, and machine learning were combined to predict cytomegalovirus infection status. A later analysis re-analyzed previously published TCR beta repertoires from hundreds of donors and added high-resolution HLA genotyping to study TCR occurrence patterns. Rather than using new phenotypic data, the later analysis identified candidate immune exposures from TCR beta sequences and from how often those sequences occurred across donors. An earlier analysis of approximately 500 of the donors applied high-throughput TCR beta sequencing to assess whether each TCR beta V gene segment acted as functional or pseudogenic. Donor age, sex, ethnicity and CMV serostatus were compiled together with the repertoire data. In a later genetic analysis, genome-wide SNP genotypes for about 55% of the 666 donors were used, and that subset was treated as a discovery cohort. Every repertoire in the discovery cohort had been generated on one and the same sequencing platform. HLA typing included class I and class II loci at four-digit resolution. Typing coverage differed by locus: A, B, C, DRB1 and DQB1 were typed in about 629-640 donors, DQA1 in 522, DPA1 in approximately 610, and DPB1 in 400 to 490. A handful of DR-DQ haplotypes were handled as single units for association and clustering because linkage in the cohort was strong. Across 398 genotyped donors of the cohort, an average of approximately 220,000 unique TCR beta nucleotide sequences per donor were sequenced, and 15% to 20% of those sequences were non-productive. Study-wide conclusions, independent of this receptor: A later genetic analysis reported fewer N-insertions in productive TCRs among donors in an Asian-associated ancestry cluster than the roughly 690-donor mean. In vitro tests confirmed that a few of the cytomegalovirus-associated TCR beta chains recognize cytomegalovirus antigens. When HLA alleles, especially DR and DQ, strongly co-occurred, attributing TCR associations to individual alleles was difficult. A later analysis reported that several top co-occurrence clusters appeared linked to parvovirus B19, influenza, CMV and Epstein-Barr virus. In an earlier analysis of some 550 of the donors, most TCR beta V segments were observed in productive rearrangements about 87% or about 30% of the time, broadly matching IMGT annotations. The authors suggested that the approach could potentially be generalized to other disease states and immunological phenotypes. A later genetic analysis associated a missense DCLRE1C variant with V-gene and J-gene trimming of TCR beta chains, and an independent cohort replicated the association. The only immune exposure information available for the cohort was CMV serostatus. Over 15 rarely observed V segments, including chromosome 9 orphons, were excluded from the earlier analysis of several hundred of the donors because counts were too low. Across donors, most TCR sequences were observed very rarely, whereas some public TCRs were present in many individuals. Roughly uniform sequencing depth across donors was assumed in presence/absence analyses, although this assumption may not hold. Correlated functional status among segregating V segments might be attributable to linkage disequilibrium, but an unknown experimental factor could not be ruled out. In a later analysis, TCR association rates were found to vary across HLA loci, with the most associated TCRs seen for DRB1 alleles and the fewest for HLA-C alleles. A further reported finding was that TCR beta sequences accurately predicted the HLA-A and HLA-B alleles for most subjects in the first cohort. In this cohort, only TCR beta chains were sequenced, and detectable features were limited by the absence of alpha or paired-chain data. HLA typing was unavailable for some donors at each locus, so association tests used only the typed subset. In a later analysis, HLA-associated TCR beta chains showed more clonal expansion and lower generation probabilities than non-associated chains that were equally common. In a later analysis, around 15,000 TCR beta sequences were associated with specific HLA alleles at a false discovery rate of 0.05. In the study, some 160 TCR beta chains were listed as associated with cytomegalovirus. The classifier was reported to diagnose cytomegalovirus status with high specificity and sensitivity in both the original cohort and the validation cohort. In a later analysis, most CMV-associated TCR beta chains were found to appear HLA-restricted, with HLA associations seemingly driven largely by CMV exposure. A cluster of highly shared sequence variants was judged likely to be a technical artifact of the sequencing pipeline.

The cohort comprised more than 550 healthy bone marrow donors. Cohort members were all nominally healthy when sampled, although unrecorded immune exposures were likely present. The donor tested CMV seronegative, placing the donor among the approximately 360 seronegative members of the cohort. A peripheral blood sample was provided by each donor, and peripheral blood mononuclear cells were used for TCR beta sequencing. Genomic DNA was extracted from the blood cell samples with the Qiagen DNeasy Blood Extraction Kit. A word on this clone: The antigen it recognizes is unknown. Base qualities are not at hand, and no much larger clone is one base apart.

The library was prepared using the immunoSEQ multiplex PCR assay. A mixture of 60 forward primers for TCR Vbeta segments and 13 reverse primers for TCR Jbeta segments was used in the multiplex PCR. The CDR3 region of rearranged TCR beta genes was amplified from genomic DNA by a multiplex PCR assay. The Illumina HiSeq System was used to sequence the amplified TCR beta libraries as 87-base-pair reads. As for the original processing: In a later analysis, some 80 million unique TCR beta chains were counted across the approximately 640 repertoires, and around 11 million of these chains were shared by at least two donors. Raw reads were error-corrected and collapsed into unique sequences with a nearest-neighbor algorithm that merged closely related sequences to remove PCR and sequencing errors. Alignment of CDR3 sequences to IMGT reference sequences was used to assign V, D and J gene segments. Each retained sequence needed at least a six-nucleotide match to both a V gene segment and a J gene segment. A rearrangement counted as productive if the CDR3 had no stop codons and remained in frame with V and J, and every other rearrangement counted as non-productive. CDR3 was defined according to IMGT convention as the region running from the second conserved V-encoded cysteine to the conserved J-encoded phenylalanine. The earlier analysis of fewer than 750 of the donors excluded sequences that lacked an unambiguous match to a single V gene segment. In an earlier analysis of approximately 550 of the donors, V segments were called functional above 56.7% productive rearrangements and were called segregating when the between-donor standard deviation exceeded 5%. A statistical classification framework was developed to diagnose cytomegalovirus status using the catalog of TCR beta chain sequences. In a later analysis, TCR nucleotide sequences were compared against IMGT/GENE-DB human TR gene sequences so that V and J genes could be assigned. A later analysis assigned CDR3 sequences and most-parsimonious VDJ recombination scenarios with the TCRdist pipeline. In a later analysis, every TCR beta chain was defined by the combination of its CDR3 amino acid sequence and its V-gene family, and reads without a unique V-gene family were dropped. To address suspected cross-contamination and a sequencing artifact, a later analysis removed a few hundred highly shared, low-generation-probability nucleotide sequences. In a later analysis, a clonal expansion index was calculated for each public chain from normalized within-repertoire ranks of inferred template counts. Generation probabilities in a later analysis came from a VDJ recombination model fitted to out-of-frame rearrangements, and those results were checked against IGoR. Hypergeometric tests were used in a later analysis to score TCR-TCR, TCR-HLA and TCR-CMV co-occurrence, with a repertoire-size bias correction applied to the TCR pairs. In a later analysis, false discovery rates were estimated by permuting HLA or CMV assignments 20 times. In a later analysis, co-occurring TCRs were grouped using DBSCAN, and TCRdist sequence similarity was added for clustering within HLA-allele-positive subsets. Repertoires with fewer than 30,000 or more than 120,000 public chains were left out of co-occurrence clustering, as were several repertoires with anomalous nucleotide sharing. Sourced from immuneACCESS, this table was stored by TCRdb with only in-frame sequences that have V and J called. A share of the clones is absent; for the studies checked, an unresolved V gene accounts for under half, and the remainder has no known explanation. Clone size and the V and J calls come from that table; the DNA yielded D and trimming. The sample has 180,000 or so clones on record, about 82% of them singletons. 0.65% to 0.85% of the sample rests with the top ten.

The receptor was derived from a female donor in good health and CMV-seronegative. The sequenced sample was PBMCs.

The DNA is as follows: TGTGCCAGCAGTTACAAGACAGGGAGCTATGGCTACACCTTC. The translation is CASSYKTGSYGYTF. The chain is encoded by TRBV6-5 joined to TRBJ1-2; 7 bases in between match TRBD1. Trimming takes 2 bases off V and 4 bases off J; junction bases not matched to a gene: 4. Its CDR3 holds 14 amino acids, cysteine through phenylalanine. Only the CDR3 part of the read is kept: 42 bases, read in frame from the first base. CDR1 MNHEY and CDR2 SVGAGI are derived from the germline V gene.